The rows below give T cell receptor beta chains drawn from one sample of a study of tissue T cells after allogeneic stem cell transplantation. Sequenced by immunoSEQ multiplex PCR; TCRdb stores in-frame clones only, minus some. The repertoire holds some 25,000 clones, with about 70% as singletons. Sequenced here: tissue from the ileum, sampled at autopsy. Source of these receptors: a female donor of 60 years or more with lung cancer. Each CDR3 is given with its conserved first and last residue. The order of the fields is clone size, V gene, J gene, D gene, CDR3 protein, CDR3 DNA. The D gene is left open where the match is weak. The size field is filled for only some rows; it gives once, few, many or a size class.

abundance: few
v_gene: TRBV18
j_gene: TRBJ1-5
d_gene: -
CDR3aa: CASSPPGDRNQPQHF
CDR3nt: TGTGCCAGCTCACCACCAGGTGACAGAAATCAGCCCCAGCATTTT

abundance: -
v_gene: TRBV7-9
j_gene: TRBJ2-5
d_gene: -
CDR3aa: CASSPGGTQYF
CDR3nt: TGTGCCAGCAGCCCCGGGGGGACCCAGTACTTC

abundance: few
v_gene: TRBV7-9
j_gene: TRBJ1-1
d_gene: TRBD1
CDR3aa: CASSDGQGYPEAFF
CDR3nt: TGTGCCAGCAGTGACGGACAGGGCTACCCTGAAGCTTTCTTT

abundance: -
v_gene: TRBV6-1
j_gene: TRBJ2-7
d_gene: -
CDR3aa: CASSGAWDEQYF
CDR3nt: TGTGCCAGCAGTGGAGCCTGGGACGAGCAGTACTTC

abundance: -
v_gene: TRBV10-2
j_gene: TRBJ2-3
d_gene: TRBD2
CDR3aa: CASSATSGGPDTQYF
CDR3nt: TGCGCCAGCAGTGCGACTAGCGGGGGACCAGATACGCAGTATTTT

abundance: -
v_gene: TRBV7-8
j_gene: TRBJ2-5
d_gene: -
CDR3aa: CASSLATAGTQYF
CDR3nt: TGTGCCAGCAGCTTAGCTACGGCCGGGACCCAGTACTTC

abundance: medium-sized
v_gene: TRBV6-6
j_gene: TRBJ2-3
d_gene: -
CDR3aa: CASSDHTDTQYF
CDR3nt: TGTGCCAGCAGTGACCACACAGATACGCAGTATTTT

abundance: -
v_gene: TRBV6-5
j_gene: TRBJ1-2
d_gene: -
CDR3aa: CASSKDSNRYGYTF
CDR3nt: TGTGCCAGCAGTAAGGACAGCAACCGATATGGCTACACCTTC

abundance: few
v_gene: TRBV12-3/TRBV12-4
j_gene: TRBJ1-1
d_gene: -
CDR3aa: CASRPRQHTEAFF
CDR3nt: TGTGCCAGCAGGCCCCGACAGCACACTGAAGCTTTCTTT

abundance: few
v_gene: TRBV5-6
j_gene: TRBJ1-4
d_gene: -
CDR3aa: CASSLLGSRAGGEKLFF
CDR3nt: TGTGCCAGCAGCTTGCTAGGGTCCAGGGCCGGGGGTGAAAAACTGTTTTTT

abundance: few
v_gene: TRBV9
j_gene: TRBJ1-3
d_gene: -
CDR3aa: CASSVGPGGGNTIYF
CDR3nt: TGTGCCAGCAGCGTAGGGCCGGGGGGTGGAAACACCATATATTTT

abundance: -
v_gene: TRBV4-2
j_gene: TRBJ2-1
d_gene: -
CDR3aa: CASSGWKSSYNEQFF
CDR3nt: TGTGCCAGCAGCGGATGGAAGAGCTCCTACAATGAGCAGTTCTTC

abundance: few
v_gene: TRBV7-9
j_gene: TRBJ1-1
d_gene: -
CDR3aa: CASSLAFGAGEAFF
CDR3nt: TGTGCCAGCAGCTTAGCGTTTGGGGCTGGTGAAGCTTTCTTT

abundance: -
v_gene: TRBV18
j_gene: TRBJ2-5
d_gene: -
CDR3aa: CASSPRLGETQYF
CDR3nt: TGTGCCAGCTCACCACGGTTGGGAGAGACCCAGTACTTC

abundance: -
v_gene: TRBV6-1
j_gene: TRBJ1-4
d_gene: -
CDR3aa: CASSLRGSNEKLFF
CDR3nt: TGTGCCAGCAGTTTACGGGGGAGCAATGAAAAACTGTTTTTT

abundance: -
v_gene: TRBV2
j_gene: TRBJ2-7
d_gene: -
CDR3aa: CASSPQGWSQYF
CDR3nt: TGTGCCAGCAGTCCCCAGGGCTGGTCCCAGTACTTC

abundance: -
v_gene: TRBV12-3/TRBV12-4
j_gene: TRBJ1-5
d_gene: -
CDR3aa: CASSFNLQPQHF
CDR3nt: TGTGCCAGCAGTTTTAACCTACAGCCCCAGCATTTT

abundance: -
v_gene: TRBV6-2/TRBV6-3
j_gene: TRBJ1-1
d_gene: TRBD1
CDR3aa: CASSHGQGSVNTEAFF
CDR3nt: TGTGCCAGCAGCCACGGACAGGGCTCGGTTAACACTGAAGCTTTCTTT

abundance: -
v_gene: TRBV7-6
j_gene: TRBJ1-4
d_gene: -
CDR3aa: CASSPQQGLNEKLFF
CDR3nt: TGTGCCAGCAGCCCCCAACAGGGCCTAAATGAAAAACTGTTTTTT

abundance: once
v_gene: TRBV6-5
j_gene: TRBJ1-5
d_gene: TRBD1
CDR3aa: CASSRTGRGQPQHF
CDR3nt: TGTGCCAGCAGCCGGACAGGGAGGGGACAGCCCCAGCATTTT

abundance: -
v_gene: TRBV5-6
j_gene: TRBJ2-3
d_gene: -
CDR3aa: CASSLVRTDTQYF
CDR3nt: TGTGCCAGCAGCTTGGTGAGGACAGATACGCAGTATTTT

abundance: -
v_gene: TRBV7-2
j_gene: TRBJ2-3
d_gene: -
CDR3aa: CASSPGLGSTDTQYF
CDR3nt: TGTGCCAGCAGCCCTGGACTGGGAAGCACAGATACGCAGTATTTT

abundance: -
v_gene: TRBV7-9
j_gene: TRBJ2-1
d_gene: -
CDR3aa: CASSQGDNRNNEQFF
CDR3nt: TGTGCCAGCAGCCAAGGGGACAACCGTAACAATGAGCAGTTCTTC

abundance: -
v_gene: TRBV11-3
j_gene: TRBJ1-2
d_gene: -
CDR3aa: CASSLRQDTNYGYTF
CDR3nt: TGTGCCAGCAGCTTGAGACAGGACACTAACTATGGCTACACCTTC

abundance: -
v_gene: TRBV7-2
j_gene: TRBJ1-6
d_gene: TRBD1
CDR3aa: CASRGPGQGTSPLHF
CDR3nt: TGTGCCAGCAGGGGACCGGGACAGGGTACTTCACCCCTCCACTTT

abundance: -
v_gene: TRBV5-1
j_gene: TRBJ1-3
d_gene: -
CDR3aa: CASSLEETGNTIYF
CDR3nt: TGCGCCAGCAGCTTGGAGGAGACTGGAAACACCATATATTTT

abundance: -
v_gene: TRBV10-2
j_gene: TRBJ2-2
d_gene: TRBD1
CDR3aa: CASSRDSTGELFF
CDR3nt: TGCGCCAGCAGTCGGGACAGCACCGGGGAGCTGTTTTTT

abundance: -
v_gene: TRBV12-5
j_gene: TRBJ2-3
d_gene: TRBD1
CDR3aa: CASGPDRVRDTQYF
CDR3nt: TGTGCTAGTGGTCCCGACAGGGTGAGAGATACGCAGTATTTT

abundance: few
v_gene: TRBV5-4
j_gene: TRBJ1-3
d_gene: TRBD1
CDR3aa: CASSFGAGGLSGNTIYF
CDR3nt: TGTGCCAGCAGCTTCGGGGCAGGGGGTTTATCTGGAAACACCATATATTTT

abundance: -
v_gene: TRBV12-5
j_gene: TRBJ1-3
d_gene: -
CDR3aa: CASAPMRVPGGGNTIYF
CDR3nt: TGTGCTAGTGCCCCGATGCGGGTACCCGGAGGGGGAAACACCATATATTTT

abundance: -
v_gene: TRBV4-1
j_gene: TRBJ2-3
d_gene: -
CDR3aa: CASSPQGYYTQYF
CDR3nt: TGCGCCAGCAGCCCACAGGGCTACTATACGCAGTATTTT

abundance: -
v_gene: TRBV6-2/TRBV6-3
j_gene: TRBJ2-6
d_gene: -
CDR3aa: CASSYGHPSGANVLTF
CDR3nt: TGTGCCAGCAGTTACGGACACCCCTCTGGGGCCAACGTCCTGACTTTC

abundance: -
v_gene: TRBV18
j_gene: TRBJ2-1
d_gene: TRBD2
CDR3aa: CASSPKAIAGLSRDEQFF
CDR3nt: TGTGCCAGCTCTCCAAAGGCAATAGCGGGACTCTCTCGAGATGAGCAGTTCTTC

abundance: -
v_gene: TRBV7-2
j_gene: TRBJ1-2
d_gene: -
CDR3aa: CASSPRTGNYGYTF
CDR3nt: TGTGCCAGCAGCCCGCGGACTGGGAACTATGGCTACACCTTC

abundance: -
v_gene: TRBV27
j_gene: TRBJ1-5
d_gene: TRBD1
CDR3aa: CASSSSNRDRGQLPQPQHF
CDR3nt: TGTGCCAGCAGTTCCTCGAACCGGGACAGGGGGCAACTGCCTCAGCCCCAGCATTTT

abundance: -
v_gene: TRBV28
j_gene: TRBJ1-6
d_gene: -
CDR3aa: CASSSQVFDNSPLHF
CDR3nt: TGTGCCAGCAGTTCACAGGTTTTTGATAATTCACCCCTCCACTTT

abundance: -
v_gene: TRBV7-9
j_gene: TRBJ1-1
d_gene: -
CDR3aa: CASSFSGYTEAFF
CDR3nt: TGTGCCAGCAGCTTTTCTGGTTACACTGAAGCTTTCTTT

abundance: -
v_gene: TRBV11-3
j_gene: TRBJ2-3
d_gene: -
CDR3aa: CASSKEGTDTQYF
CDR3nt: TGTGCCAGCAGCAAGGAGGGCACAGATACGCAGTATTTT

abundance: -
v_gene: TRBV27
j_gene: TRBJ1-2
d_gene: -
CDR3aa: CASSLYGRSYGYTF
CDR3nt: TGTGCCAGCAGTTTATACGGTCGGTCCTATGGCTACACCTTC

abundance: few
v_gene: TRBV9
j_gene: TRBJ2-7
d_gene: TRBD2
CDR3aa: CASTLTSPGGRYEQYF
CDR3nt: TGTGCCAGCACCCTGACTTCCCCGGGGGGGCGCTACGAGCAGTACTTC

abundance: -
v_gene: TRBV4-1
j_gene: TRBJ1-2
d_gene: -
CDR3aa: CASSQGGRAGYTF
CDR3nt: TGCGCCAGCAGCCAGGGGGGGAGGGCTGGCTACACCTTC

abundance: -
v_gene: TRBV7-2
j_gene: TRBJ2-1
d_gene: TRBD2
CDR3aa: CASRNVGRTSPSGEQFF
CDR3nt: TGTGCCAGCAGGAACGTCGGTCGGACTAGTCCGTCCGGTGAGCAGTTCTTC

abundance: -
v_gene: TRBV18
j_gene: TRBJ2-7
d_gene: -
CDR3aa: CASSPLDNSYEQYF
CDR3nt: TGTGCCAGCTCACCTTTAGACAACTCCTACGAGCAGTACTTC

abundance: -
v_gene: TRBV6-5
j_gene: TRBJ1-2
d_gene: -
CDR3aa: CASSRAVGGYTF
CDR3nt: TGTGCCAGCAGTAGGGCGGTGGGGGGCTACACCTTC

abundance: once
v_gene: TRBV1
j_gene: TRBJ1-6
d_gene: -
CDR3aa: CTSSRTVTGRRRRSSYNSPLHF
CDR3nt: TGCACCAGCAGCCGCACCGTAACAGGGCGTAGAAGGAGGAGCTCCTATAATTCACCCCTCCACTTT

abundance: -
v_gene: TRBV6-6
j_gene: TRBJ2-7
d_gene: -
CDR3aa: CASSYSGAYEQYF
CDR3nt: TGTGCCAGCAGTTACTCGGGGGCTTACGAGCAGTACTTC

abundance: -
v_gene: TRBV2
j_gene: TRBJ2-1
d_gene: -
CDR3aa: CASSGWAFNEQFF
CDR3nt: TGTGCCAGCAGTGGGTGGGCCTTCAATGAGCAGTTCTTC

abundance: -
v_gene: TRBV7-9
j_gene: TRBJ2-5
d_gene: -
CDR3aa: CASSLGFSAQGETQYF
CDR3nt: TGTGCCAGCAGCTTGGGATTCAGCGCCCAGGGGGAGACCCAGTACTTC

abundance: once
v_gene: TRBV12-3/TRBV12-4
j_gene: TRBJ2-5
d_gene: -
CDR3aa: CAKDLWHRVTQYF
CDR3nt: TGTGCCAAAGACCTATGGCACAGGGTCACCCAGTACTTC

abundance: -
v_gene: TRBV30
j_gene: TRBJ1-2
d_gene: -
CDR3aa: CAYAVRWYGYTF
CDR3nt: TGTGCCTATGCAGTGAGGTGGTATGGCTACACCTTC

abundance: -
v_gene: TRBV5-5
j_gene: TRBJ1-2
d_gene: -
CDR3aa: CASSRGTGGYTF
CDR3nt: TGTGCCAGCAGTCGAGGGACCGGGGGCTACACCTTC

abundance: once
v_gene: TRBV9
j_gene: TRBJ2-2
d_gene: -
CDR3aa: CASSVRAGSGTGELFF
CDR3nt: TGTGCCAGCAGCGTACGGGCAGGTAGTGGCACCGGGGAGCTGTTTTTT

abundance: -
v_gene: TRBV11-2
j_gene: TRBJ2-6
d_gene: -
CDR3aa: CASSLVLSRSGANVLTF
CDR3nt: TGTGCCAGCAGCTTAGTATTAAGTAGGTCTGGGGCCAACGTCCTGACTTTC

abundance: -
v_gene: TRBV5-5
j_gene: TRBJ2-7
d_gene: TRBD1
CDR3aa: CASSLQGAYEQYF
CDR3nt: TGTGCCAGCAGCTTGCAGGGGGCCTACGAGCAGTACTTC

abundance: -
v_gene: TRBV5-6
j_gene: TRBJ2-1
d_gene: -
CDR3aa: CASSFGSTREQFF
CDR3nt: TGTGCCAGCAGCTTTGGCTCAACCCGGGAGCAGTTCTTC

abundance: -
v_gene: TRBV18
j_gene: TRBJ1-2
d_gene: -
CDR3aa: CASSADTDYGYTF
CDR3nt: TGTGCCAGCTCAGCGGACACGGACTATGGCTACACCTTC